These 10 T cell receptor beta chains were all obtained from the same sample, sequenced in a study of T cell repertoires in cytomegalovirus infection. Antigens for these TCRs are unknown. Via MiXCR, TCRdb re-called the reads, giving one row per CDR3 protein. This repertoire shows under 850,000 distinct CDR3 sequences, around 32% found once; its top ten account for around a sixth. The material sequenced was cultured PBMCs, taken from culture after CMV antigen stimulation. All receptors come from a human donor in good health (CMV status not recorded). Some clones in this sample may be carry-over from other donors' samples.

In this sample, this clonotype turned up many times. The chain is built from TRBV7-2 and TRBJ1-5; possible D gene TRBD1, 6 bases. Trimming took 0 bases from V and 5 from J, leaving 17 bases between them. In germline, CDR1 is SGHTA, CDR2 FQGNSA. This CDR3 has 17 residues. CDR3 in amino acids: CASSLALGGTSDQPQHF. The CDR3, as DNA: TGTGCCAGCAGCTTAGCTCTAGGGGGGACGAGCGATCAGCCCCAGCATTTT.

V gene TRBV5-1 combines with J gene TRBJ2-1, with D unclear. CDR1 and CDR2 (germline): SGHRS, YFSETQ. This CDR3 contains 15 residues. Deletions cut 2 bases from V and 6 bases from J, with 15 bases between. CDR3 nucleotides: TGCGCCAGCAGCTTCGGGTCTAGTTCGGGCAATGAGCAGTTCTTC. Its protein product is CASSFGSSSGNEQFF.

The rearrangement uses TRBV3-1 and TRBJ2-4; D not resolved. Trimming removed 0 bases from V and 0 bases from J, with 12 bases in between. Per the germline V gene, CDR1 is LGHDT and CDR2 is YNNKEL (reference sequence). CDR3 length equals 17 residues. CDR3 sequence (DNA): TGTGCCAGCAGCCAAGAAACAGACCCGCTAGCCAAAAACATTCAGTACTTC. This gives the protein CASSQETDPLAKNIQYF.

V and J are TRBV6-5 and TRBJ2-1, with 8 bases lining up with TRBD1. Germline V gives CDR1 MNHEY, CDR2 SVGAGI. CDR3 length: 13 amino acids. The J segment lost 9 bases and the V segment lost 5 bases, leaving 6 bases of the junction unmatched. CDR3 nucleotides: TGTGCCAGCAGTGAAGACAGGGGCTTTGAGCAGTTCTTC. Encoded protein: CASSEDRGFEQFF.

This clonotype was detected ten times or more. The chain has TRBV7-2 and TRBJ2-1; D is uncertain. CDR3 size: 15 residues. The V end lost 7 bases, the J end lost 5 bases, and 18 bases lay between the germline ends. CDR1 and CDR2 from the germline V gene are SGHTA and FQGNSA. CDR3 region: CASNRGWGGNNEQFF. The CDR3 coding sequence is TGTGCCAGCAACCGAGGTTGGGGTGGGAACAATGAGCAGTTCTTC. Full variable domain (rest looked up from reference TRBV7-2 and TRBJ2-1): GAGVSQSPSNKVTEKGKDVELRCDPISGHTALYWYRQSLGQGLEFLIYFQGNSAPDKSGLPSDRFSAERTGGSVSTLTIQRTQQEDSAVYLCASNRGWGGNNEQFFGPGTRLTVL.

This chain uses TRBV10-3 with TRBJ1-2; D is uncertain. V was trimmed by 3 bases and J by 2 bases, leaving 10 bases between them. The germline gives CDR1 ENHRY, CDR2 SYGVKD. The CDR3 runs 14 residues. CDR3 sequence reads: CAISESGVNYGYTF. The CDR3 DNA reads as TGTGCCATCAGTGAAAGTGGAGTAAACTATGGCTACACCTTC.

This clonotype was detected a few times. The chain carries TRBV18 and TRBJ1-2, with TRBD1 matching 8 bases. V lost 2 bases, J lost 6 bases, and 5 bases stayed unmatched. Germline V gene data show CDR1 as KGHSH and CDR2 as LQKENI. The CDR3 runs 14 residues. The CDR3, as DNA: TGTGCCAGCTCACCAAGGGACAGGAGAGATGGCTACACCTTC. Amino acid sequence: CASSPRDRRDGYTF.

This clonotype was recorded only once. The rearrangement joins TRBV7-2 to TRBJ1-2; TRBD1 might be the D (5 bases). Germline V gives CDR1 SGHTA, CDR2 FQGNSA. This CDR3 contains 14 residues. Trimming pared 5 bases from V and 6 bases from J, leaving 16 bases between. CDR3 in DNA: TGTGCCAGCAGCCTTAGGTGGGGCACCGATGGCTACACCTTC. Translating it yields CASSLRWGTDGYTF.

This clonotype turned up a few times. The J gene is TRBJ1-4, the V gene TRBV6-6; D not resolved. Germline V lookup: CDR1 MNHNY, CDR2 SVGAGI (reference sequence). The CDR3 consists of 15 residues. The V end was cut by 7 bases, the J end by 4 bases, with 16 bases between. This chain's CDR3 is CASTIGLAYNEKLFF. The CDR3 DNA reads TGTGCCAGCACCATAGGGCTCGCTTATAATGAAAAACTGTTTTTT.

This clonotype was seen ten or more times. The V gene is TRBV7-2, the J gene TRBJ1-2; D possibly corresponds to TRBD1 (5 bases). In germline, CDR1 is SGHTA, CDR2 FQGNSA. The V and J ends lost 3 bases and 4 bases respectively, with 12 bases between them. The CDR3 has 14 amino acids. The CDR3 region has the DNA TGTGCCAGCAGCTTGGCCGGGACGACCTATGGCTACACCTTC. Translation: CASSLAGTTYGYTF.